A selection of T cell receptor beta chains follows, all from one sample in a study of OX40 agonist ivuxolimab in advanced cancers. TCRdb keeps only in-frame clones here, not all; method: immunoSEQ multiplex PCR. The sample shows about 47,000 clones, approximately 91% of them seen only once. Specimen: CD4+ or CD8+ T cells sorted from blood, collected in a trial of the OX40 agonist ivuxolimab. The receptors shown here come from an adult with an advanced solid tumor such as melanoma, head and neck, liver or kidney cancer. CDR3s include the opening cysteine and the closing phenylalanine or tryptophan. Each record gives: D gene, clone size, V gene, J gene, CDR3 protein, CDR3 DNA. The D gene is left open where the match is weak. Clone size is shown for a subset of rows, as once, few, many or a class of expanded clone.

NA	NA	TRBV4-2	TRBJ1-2	CASSQGWGEGGYTF	TGTGCCAGCAGCCAAGGGTGGGGAGAAGGTGGCTACACCTTC
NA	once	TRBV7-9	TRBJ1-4	CASSQIEGPASEKLFF	TGTGCCAGCAGCCAGATCGAGGGCCCGGCGAGTGAAAAACTGTTTTTT
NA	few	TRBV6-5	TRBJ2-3	CASSWDQGTDTQYF	TGTGCCAGCAGTTGGGACCAGGGCACAGATACGCAGTATTTT
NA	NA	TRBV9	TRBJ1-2	CASSVDGLFIDGYTF	TGTGCCAGCAGCGTAGATGGACTGTTTATTGACGGCTACACCTTC
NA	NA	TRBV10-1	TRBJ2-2	CASSVARENTGELFF	TGCGCCAGCAGTGTGGCCAGGGAGAACACCGGGGAGCTGTTTTTT
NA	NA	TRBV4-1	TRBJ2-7	CASSHAGYEQYF	TGCGCCAGCAGCCACGCAGGCTACGAGCAGTACTTC
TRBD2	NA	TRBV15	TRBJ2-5	CATSVSGGIVETQYF	TGTGCCACCAGCGTTAGCGGGGGGATTGTGGAGACCCAGTACTTC
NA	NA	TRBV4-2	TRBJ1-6	CASSQDPWDIHNSPLHF	TGTGCCAGCAGCCAAGATCCTTGGGACATTCATAATTCACCCCTCCACTTT
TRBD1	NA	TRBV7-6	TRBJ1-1	CASSADRATEAFF	TGTGCCAGCAGCGCAGACAGGGCTACTGAAGCTTTCTTT
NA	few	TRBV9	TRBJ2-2	CASSVGMGSGELFF	TGTGCCAGCAGCGTAGGTATGGGGAGCGGGGAGCTGTTTTTT
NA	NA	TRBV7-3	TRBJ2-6	CASSRLIDATKSGNVLTF	TGTGCCAGCAGCCGGCTTATAGACGCTACAAAGTCGGGCAACGTCCTGACTTTC
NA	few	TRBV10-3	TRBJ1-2	CASGQPEYGYTF	TGTGCCAGCGGGCAGCCGGAGTATGGCTACACCTTC
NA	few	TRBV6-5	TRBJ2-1	CASSYLGVDEQFF	TGTGCCAGCAGTTACTTGGGGGTGGATGAGCAGTTCTTC
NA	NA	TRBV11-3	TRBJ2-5	CASSSKRAPETQYF	TGTGCCAGCAGCTCAAAGAGGGCCCCAGAGACCCAGTACTTC